Included here is one T cell receptor beta chain sequence, with context. This CDR3 comprises 13 residues. Looked up from germline, CDR1 is PRHDT and CDR2 is FYEKMQ (reference sequence). The V gene lost 5 bases and the J gene lost 3 bases, with 5 bases spanning the gap. The record originates from a study of blood T cell repertoires in COVID-19. Study context: T cells, B-cell-depleted T cells, or PBMCs provided the cDNA or gDNA that served as material.

Seattle researchers signed up patients amid active infection and tracked them longitudinally. Original analysis: Nucleated cell counts were estimated from reference gene primer amplification. Produced via immunoSEQ multiplex PCR; TCRdb's table is partial and in-frame only. That table gives V, J and clone size, and the DNA gave D and trimming. The table includes under 250,000 clones, roughly 92% detected once. The material sequenced was peripheral blood. The source of this sequence is a man in his fifties or sixties with COVID-19, enrolled during active disease. The V gene is TRBV13, the J gene TRBJ2-6, with unresolved D. CDR3 nucleotides: TGTGCCAGCAGCCGCAGTGGGGCCAACGTCCTGACTTTC. Translation: CASSRSGANVLTF.